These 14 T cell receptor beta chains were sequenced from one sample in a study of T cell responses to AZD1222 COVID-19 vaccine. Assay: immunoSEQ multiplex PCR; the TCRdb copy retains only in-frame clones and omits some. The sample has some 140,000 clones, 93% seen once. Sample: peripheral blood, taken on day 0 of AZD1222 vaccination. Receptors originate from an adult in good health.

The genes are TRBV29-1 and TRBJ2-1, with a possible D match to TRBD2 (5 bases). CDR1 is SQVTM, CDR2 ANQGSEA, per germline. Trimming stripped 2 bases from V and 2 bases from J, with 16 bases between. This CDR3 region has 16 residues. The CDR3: CSVENLGGSPYNEQFF. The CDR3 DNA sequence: TGCAGCGTTGAAAATCTTGGAGGTAGTCCCTACAATGAGCAGTTCTTC.

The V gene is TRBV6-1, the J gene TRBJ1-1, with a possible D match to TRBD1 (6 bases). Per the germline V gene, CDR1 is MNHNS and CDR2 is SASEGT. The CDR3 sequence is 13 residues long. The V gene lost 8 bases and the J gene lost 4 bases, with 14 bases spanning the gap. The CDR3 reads CASRGRVGTEAFF. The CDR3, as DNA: TGTGCCAGCCGGGGGCGGGTTGGCACTGAAGCTTTCTTT.

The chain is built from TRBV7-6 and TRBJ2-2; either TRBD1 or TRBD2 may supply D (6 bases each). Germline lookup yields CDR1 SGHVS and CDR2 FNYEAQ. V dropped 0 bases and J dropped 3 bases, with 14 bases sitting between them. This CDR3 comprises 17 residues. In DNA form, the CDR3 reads TGTGCCAGCAGCTTAGCGCTCGGGGGCCTAGACACCGGGGAGCTGTTTTTT. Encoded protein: CASSLALGGLDTGELFF.

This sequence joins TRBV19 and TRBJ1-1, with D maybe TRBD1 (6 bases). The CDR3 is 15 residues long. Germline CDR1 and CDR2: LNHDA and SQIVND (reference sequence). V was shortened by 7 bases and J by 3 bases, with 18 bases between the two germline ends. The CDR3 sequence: CASTPGVQGDTEAFF. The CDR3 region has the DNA TGTGCCAGTACCCCCGGGGTACAGGGCGACACTGAAGCTTTCTTT.

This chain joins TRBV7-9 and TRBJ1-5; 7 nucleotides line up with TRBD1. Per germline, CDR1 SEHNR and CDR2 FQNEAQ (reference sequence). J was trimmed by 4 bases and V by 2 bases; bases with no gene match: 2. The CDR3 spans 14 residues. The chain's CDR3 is CASSLQGGNQPQHF. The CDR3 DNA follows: TGTGCCAGCAGCTTACAGGGGGGAAATCAGCCCCAGCATTTT.

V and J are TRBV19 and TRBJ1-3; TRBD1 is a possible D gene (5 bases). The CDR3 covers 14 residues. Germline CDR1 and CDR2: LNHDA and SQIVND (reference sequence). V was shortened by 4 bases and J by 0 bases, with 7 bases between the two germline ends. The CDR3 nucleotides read TGTGCCAGTAGTAGGGGGACCTCTGGAAACACCATATATTTT. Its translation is CASSRGTSGNTIYF.

The CDR3 nucleotides read TGTGCCAGCTCACCACCGGGCTTCAGGGCTAAGATTGATTCACCCCTCCACTTT. Translation: CASSPPGFRAKIDSPLHF. This chain uses TRBV18 with TRBJ1-6; perhaps TRBD1 as D (5 bases). Germline lookup yields CDR1 KGHSH and CDR2 LQKENI. This CDR3 contains 18 residues. V lost 0 bases and J 8 bases, leaving 20 bases between the germline ends. Full variable domain (missing parts from reference TRBV18 and TRBJ1-6): NAGVMQNPRHLVRRRGQEARLRCSPMKGHSHVYWYRQLPEEGLKFMVYLQKENIIDESGMPKERFSAEFPKEGPSILRIQQVVRGDSAAYFCASSPPGFRAKIDSPLHFGNGTRLTVT.

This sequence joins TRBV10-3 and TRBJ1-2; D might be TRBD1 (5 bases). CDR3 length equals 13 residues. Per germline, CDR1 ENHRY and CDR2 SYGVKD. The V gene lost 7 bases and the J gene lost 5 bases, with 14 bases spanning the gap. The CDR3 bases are TGTGCCATCAAGGGAGGGGAAGGATATGGCTACACCTTC. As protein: CAIKGGEGYGYTF.

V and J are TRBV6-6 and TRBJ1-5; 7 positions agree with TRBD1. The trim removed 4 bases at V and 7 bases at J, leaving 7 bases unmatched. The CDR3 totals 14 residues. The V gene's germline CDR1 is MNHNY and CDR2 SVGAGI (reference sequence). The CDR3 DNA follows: TGTGCCAGCAGTTCCGGGGACAGATACCAGCCCCAGCATTTT. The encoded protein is CASSSGDRYQPQHF.

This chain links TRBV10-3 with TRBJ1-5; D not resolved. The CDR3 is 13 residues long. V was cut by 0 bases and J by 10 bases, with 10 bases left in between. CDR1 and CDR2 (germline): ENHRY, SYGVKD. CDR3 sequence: CAISESKDNPQHF. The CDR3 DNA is TGTGCCATCAGTGAGTCTAAAGATAACCCCCAGCATTTT.

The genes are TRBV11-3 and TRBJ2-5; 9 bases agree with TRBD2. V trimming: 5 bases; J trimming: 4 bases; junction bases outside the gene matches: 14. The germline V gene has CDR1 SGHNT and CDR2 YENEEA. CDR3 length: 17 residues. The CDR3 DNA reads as TGTGCCAGCAGCCCCGGCCAGCGGGGGGCCTTGGGAGAGACCCAGTACTTC. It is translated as CASSPGQRGALGETQYF. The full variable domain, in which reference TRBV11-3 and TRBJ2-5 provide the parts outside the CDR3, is EAGVVQSPRYKIIEKKQPVAFWCNPISGHNTLYWYLQNLGQGPELLIRYENEEAVDDSQLPKDRFSAERLKGVDSTLKIQPAELGDSAVYLCASSPGQRGALGETQYFGPGTRLLVL.

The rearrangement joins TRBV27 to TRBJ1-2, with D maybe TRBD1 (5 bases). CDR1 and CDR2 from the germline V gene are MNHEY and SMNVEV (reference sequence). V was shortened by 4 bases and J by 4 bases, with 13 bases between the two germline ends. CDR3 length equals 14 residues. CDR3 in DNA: TGTGCCAGCAGTTCCCCGATAAGGGGCTATGGCTACACCTTC. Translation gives CASSSPIRGYGYTF.

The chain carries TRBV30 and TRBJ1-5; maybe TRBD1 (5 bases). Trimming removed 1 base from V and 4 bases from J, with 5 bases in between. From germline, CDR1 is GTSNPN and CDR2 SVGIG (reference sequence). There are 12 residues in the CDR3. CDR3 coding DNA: TGTGCCTGGAGTGCAGGGAATCAGCCCCAGCATTTT. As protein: CAWSAGNQPQHF.

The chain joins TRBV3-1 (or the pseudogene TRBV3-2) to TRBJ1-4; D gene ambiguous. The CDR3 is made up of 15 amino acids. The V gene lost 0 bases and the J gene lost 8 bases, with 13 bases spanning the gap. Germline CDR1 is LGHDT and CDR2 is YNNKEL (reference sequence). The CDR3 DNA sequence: TGTGCCAGCAGCCAAGATTGGTCGGGTCGGGAAAAACTGTTTTTT. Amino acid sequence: CASSQDWSGREKLFF.